This record concerns one T cell receptor (beta chain) sequence. Antigen: not known. The entry originates in a study of blood T cells in healthy people across ages. Study-wide points: Relative to aged donors, long-lived donors carried more naive CD4+ cells and displayed higher diversity.

The CDR3 spans 14 residues. Germline assignment: CDR1 SEHNR and CDR2 FQNEAQ (reference sequence). V lost 5 bases and J 3 bases, leaving 14 bases between the germline ends. The authors ran a second PCR of roughly 6 to 12 cycles using a sample-barcoded 5' primer and a J-beta primer mix. Individual samples furnished no less than 2.5 million CDR3-containing paired-end reads apiece. Using its own MiXCR run on the 5' RACE reads, TCRdb lists one record per CDR3 protein. Of about 1.5 million distinct CDR3 sequences listed, 42% are singletons. There were at least 6 micrograms of total RNA extracted from every sample.

The origin of this receptor is a woman under 30 in good health. The chain employs TRBV7-9 and TRBJ2-7, with D perhaps TRBD2 (5 bases). The sample taken for sequencing was blood. The CDR3 here is CASSAPEAGYEQYF. The CDR3 DNA reads TGTGCCAGCAGCGCTCCGGAGGCGGGCTACGAGCAGTACTTC.